This T cell receptor (beta chain) is from a study of blood T cell repertoires in COVID-19. At the level of the study: From the United States, Italy and Spain came samples of acute and convalescent COVID-19. From T cells, B-cell-depleted T cells, or PBMCs came the material, which was cDNA or gDNA.

TCRdb's copy holds only in-frame clones and misses some; the assay was immunoSEQ multiplex PCR. Of about 140,000 clones detected, 80% to 85% appear once; the ten largest clones hold 7% to 9.5%. The CDR3 consists of 15 residues. The germline V gene encodes CDR1 MNHEY and CDR2 SMNVEV (reference sequence). The germline V and J ends were trimmed by 2 bases and 5 bases, with 15 bases remaining between them. The sample was peripheral blood. The sequence was obtained from a man aged 25 to 40 with COVID-19, enrolled during active disease. The chain has TRBV27 and TRBJ1-1; unclear D gene. The CDR3: CASSLSTPRGTEAFF. DNA for the CDR3: TGTGCCAGCAGTTTAAGTACCCCTCGGGGAACTGAAGCTTTCTTT.